A single sample gave rise to the 7 T cell receptor beta chains below, sequenced in a study of early T cells in non-severe SARS-CoV-2 infection. TCRdb itself ran the 5' RACE reads through MiXCR, one entry per CDR3 protein. The sample holds 80,000 to 95,000 distinct CDR3 sequences, roughly 14% seen once. The sequenced material came from whole blood. The receptor set was obtained from an adult who was a healthcare worker with PCR-confirmed SARS-CoV-2 infection or an uninfected control (not recorded which).

The J gene is TRBJ1-2, the V gene TRBV7-8, with D maybe TRBD1 (5 bases). Germline values: CDR1 SGHVS, CDR2 FQNEAQ. The CDR3 covers 15 residues. Trimming left V 5 bases short and J 9 bases short, with 22 bases between. The CDR3 spells CASSALPGGTRRYTF. The CDR3 DNA is TGTGCCAGCAGCGCCTTGCCCGGCGGGACGAGGCGCTACACCTTC.

This clonotype turned up a few times. The V call is TRBV4-1, the J call TRBJ1-3; TRBD1 agrees at 8 bases. Germline CDR1 reads MGHRA; CDR2 reads YSYEKL. J gave up 2 bases and V 0 bases, and 3 bases lay outside the gene matches. There are 16 residues in the CDR3. The CDR3: CASSQEVRGPGNTIYF. The CDR3 DNA sequence: TGCGCCAGCAGCCAAGAGGTCAGGGGGCCTGGAAACACCATATATTTT.

This clonotype was recorded at least ten times. CDR3 in DNA: TGTGCCAGCAGCCAAACGCGGACAGGGAGCGGCGAGCAGTACGTC. It specifies CASSQTRTGSGEQYV. J is TRBJ2-7 and V is TRBV3-1; 8 bases are a match to TRBD1. V gave up 2 bases and J gave up 6 bases; unmatched junction bases: 9. The CDR3 contains 15 residues. From germline, CDR1 is LGHDT and CDR2 YNNKEL (reference sequence).

This clonotype showed up just a few times. The chain is built from TRBV7-8 and TRBJ1-6; D is ambiguous. The germline V gene encodes CDR1 SGHVS and CDR2 FQNEAQ. Trimming removed 3 bases from V and 10 bases from J, with 16 bases in between. CDR3 length equals 15 residues. The CDR3 sequence is CASSFSDDFGSPLHF. The CDR3 bases are TGTGCCAGCAGCTTTTCGGACGATTTCGGCTCACCCCTCCACTTT.

This clonotype was observed a handful of times. The V call is TRBV20-1, the J call TRBJ1-2, with D hard to call. The V end was cut by 3 bases, the J end by 0 bases, with 5 bases between. CDR3 length: 12 amino acids. The germline CDR1 and CDR2 sequences are DFQATT and SNEGSKA (reference sequence). The CDR3: CSASVTNYGYTF. The CDR3 DNA follows: TGCAGTGCTAGTGTAACTAACTATGGCTACACCTTC.

This clonotype turned up a few times. The rearrangement joins TRBV6-1 to TRBJ1-1; D unresolved. Trimming cost V 4 bases and J 2 bases, with 11 bases left between them. The V gene's germline CDR1 is MNHNS and CDR2 SASEGT. The length of the CDR3 is 14 residues. The CDR3 sequence is CASSVKELNTEAFF. CDR3 sequence (DNA): TGTGCCAGCAGTGTGAAGGAGCTCAACACTGAAGCTTTCTTT.

This clonotype was observed a few times. The chain has TRBV29-1 and TRBJ2-5; D is unclear. The V and J ends lost 8 bases and 5 bases respectively, with 15 bases between them. Per the germline V gene, CDR1 is SQVTM and CDR2 is ANQGSEA. This CDR3 spans 12 amino acids. Here the CDR3 DNA reads TGCAGCACCCATGTGGTGGGGGAGACCCAGTACTTC. This codes for CSTHVVGETQYF.